Presented here are 5 T cell receptor beta chains from one specimen sequenced in a study of cytomegalovirus exposure and HLA in healthy donors. PCR employed 60 Vbeta and 13 Jbeta primers. Libraries were prepared by immunoSEQ multiplex PCR; TCRdb keeps only in-frame clonotypes and omits some of them. In the table there are 150,000 or so clones, less than 90% of which are singletons. Sequenced sample: PBMCs. The receptors shown here come from a man aged 25-45 years in good health and CMV-seronegative.

The V gene is TRBV28, the J gene TRBJ2-2; 11 bases match TRBD2. The ends lost 4 bases at V and 3 bases at J; junction bases unmatched: 4. The CDR3 is 16 amino acids. Germline V gives CDR1 MDHEN, CDR2 SYDVKM. The CDR3: CASSSPSGGYTGELFF. The CDR3 nucleotides are TGTGCCAGCAGTTCCCCTAGCGGGGGGTACACCGGGGAGCTGTTTTTT.

The chain has TRBV21-1 and TRBJ2-7; the tabulated D call, TRBD1, remains unverified against the DNA. TRBV21-1 corresponds to a pseudogene. The CDR3 consists of 14 residues. The DNA of the CDR3 is TGTGCCAGCCACAATGGCAGGCTCTCCTACGAGCAGTACTTC. It codes for CASHNGRLSYEQYF.

This clone appeared a single time. V gene TRBV5-4 combines with J gene TRBJ1-1; D remains ambiguous. Trimming took off 4 bases at V and 0 bases at J, with 13 bases between the two ends. CDR1 is SGHNT, CDR2 YYREEE, per germline (reference sequence). This CDR3 contains 15 residues. CDR3 nucleotides: TGTGCCAGCAGCCATCCAGGTTCGGTGAACACTGAAGCTTTCTTT. Translation: CASSHPGSVNTEAFF. The full variable domain, its missing parts supplied by reference TRBV5-4 and TRBJ1-1, is ETGVTQSPTHLIKTRGQQVTLRCSSQSGHNTVSWYQQALGQGPQFIFQYYREEENGRGNFPPRFSGLQFPNYSSELNVNALELDDSALYLCASSHPGSVNTEAFFGQGTRLTVV.

The rearrangement uses TRBV11-2 and TRBJ1-1, with 7 positions matching TRBD1. The CDR3 runs to 16 residues. After removal of 3 bases from V and 3 bases from J, the junction contained 10 bases not matched to a gene. CDR1 SGHAT and CDR2 FQNNGV come from the germline V gene. CDR3 bases: TGTGCCAGCAGCTTTGAGGGCCGACAGGGCGACACTGAAGCTTTCTTT. Protein product: CASSFEGRQGDTEAFF.

The CDR3 loop is CASSEGVAGNTGELFF. Here the CDR3 DNA reads TGTGCCAGCAGCGAGGGGGTAGCGGGGAATACCGGGGAGCTGTTTTTT. The rearrangement joins TRBV9 to TRBJ2-2; the match to TRBD2 covers 8 bases. The CDR3 contains 16 residues. The trim removed 3 bases at V and 5 bases at J, leaving 9 bases unmatched. Germline loops: CDR1 SGDLS, CDR2 YYNGEE.